The source of this T cell receptor (beta chain) is a study of blood T cell repertoires in COVID-19. Study as a whole: There were acute and convalescent COVID-19 samples, and they came from the United States, Italy and Spain.

The CDR3 covers 15 residues. In germline, CDR1 is SGHDN, CDR2 FVKESK. Trimming took off 4 bases at V and 1 base at J, with 13 bases between the two ends. Profiling relied on immunoSEQ multiplex PCR, and the TCRdb table lists in-frame clones only, not all of them. The sample contains under 150,000 clones, 88% of which appear only once. The sample comprised peripheral blood. This sequence was found in a human donor in a cohort sampled during active COVID-19. J is TRBJ2-5 and V is TRBV14; tentatively, D is TRBD1 (5 bases). The DNA of the CDR3 is TGTGCCAGCAGCCCCTACCAGGGTTTCCAAGAGACCCAGTACTTC. Translated: CASSPYQGFQETQYF.